The clone carrying this T cell receptor (beta chain) was picked up many times. TCR beta CDR3 regions were amplified from RNA transcripts. First-round RT-PCR with HTBI primers preceded a second-round multiplex PCR. Each CDR3 protein gets one entry after TCRdb re-called the multiplex PCR reads with MiXCR. The sample carries a few hundred thousand distinct CDR3 sequences, 15% recorded once. This specimen belongs to a study of Graves' ophthalmopathy and Graves' hyperthyroidism. This receptor was identified in a woman aged 18-29 years with stable Graves' hyperthyroidism. Sequencing input: peripheral blood.

DNA of the CDR3: TGCAGCGTTGGGACAAGTTCCACTGAAGCTTTCTTT. Translated, it gives CSVGTSSTEAFF. The chain has TRBV29-1 and TRBJ1-1, with a tentative D call TRBD1 (5 bases). The CDR3 is 12 residues long. Germline V CDR1 and CDR2: SQVTM, ANQGSEA. V was trimmed by 4 bases and J by 4 bases, leaving 10 bases between them.